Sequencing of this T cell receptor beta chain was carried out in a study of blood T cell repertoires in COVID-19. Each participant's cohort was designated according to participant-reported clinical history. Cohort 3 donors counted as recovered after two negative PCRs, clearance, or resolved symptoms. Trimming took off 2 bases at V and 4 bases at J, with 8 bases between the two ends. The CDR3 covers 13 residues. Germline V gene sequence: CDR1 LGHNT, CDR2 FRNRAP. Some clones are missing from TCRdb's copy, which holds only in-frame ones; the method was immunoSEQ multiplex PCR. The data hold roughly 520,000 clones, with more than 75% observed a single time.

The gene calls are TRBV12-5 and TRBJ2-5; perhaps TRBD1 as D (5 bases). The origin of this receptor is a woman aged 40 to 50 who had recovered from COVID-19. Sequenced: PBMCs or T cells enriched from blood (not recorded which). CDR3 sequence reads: CASGLRGGETQYF. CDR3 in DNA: TGTGCTAGTGGTTTGAGGGGCGGAGAGACCCAGTACTTC.